The 28 T cell receptor beta chains below all came from one sample that was sequenced in a study of tumour-infiltrating T cells in Burkitt lymphoma. Only in-frame clones appear in the TCRdb table, and some are missing; sequencing was by immunoSEQ multiplex PCR. The data hold around 2,400 clones, with around 24% observed a single time. Source material: tumor tissue from a relapse. The receptors originated from a human donor with relapsed Burkitt lymphoma. Some clones in this sample may be carry-over from other donors' samples.

The V call is TRBV9, the J call TRBJ1-2; a possible D gene is TRBD1 (6 bases). Between the trimmed V and J ends, which lost 3 bases and 3 bases, there was a span of 12 bases. This CDR3 is built from 14 residues. CDR1 is SGDLS and CDR2 is YYNGEE in the germline V gene. This CDR3 is CASSDRDRYYGYTF. In DNA, the CDR3 is TGTGCCAGCAGCGATAGAGACAGGTACTATGGCTACACCTTC.

About this clone: Other DNA sequences of this sample code for an identical CDR3. The rearrangement joins TRBV9 to TRBJ2-5, with 8 bases that match TRBD2. The CDR3 extends over 15 amino acids. CDR1 SGDLS and CDR2 YYNGEE come from the germline V gene. V lost 3 bases and J lost 1; bases outside the gene matches: 5. CDR3 in amino acids: CASSASGGVQETQYF. CDR3 nucleotide sequence: TGTGCCAGCAGCGCTTCCGGGGGGGTCCAAGAGACCCAGTACTTC.

This clone ranks as large (0.1 to 1%). The chain uses TRBV2 and TRBJ2-5, with D possibly matching TRBD2 (5 bases). Germline V CDR1 and CDR2: SNHLY, FYNNEI. The CDR3 contains 15 residues. V lost 1 base and J lost 5, with 14 bases in between. CDR3 amino acids: CASSEEDTSGETQYF. DNA of the CDR3: TGTGCCAGCAGTGAAGAAGACACCTCGGGGGAGACCCAGTACTTC.

This clone turned up a few times. The chain combines TRBV10-2 with TRBJ1-1, with a possible D match to TRBD1 (6 bases). Germline lookup yields CDR1 WSHSY and CDR2 SAAADI. The CDR3 loop spans 15 amino acids. V was pared by 6 bases and J by 0 bases, with 14 bases between. CDR3 loop: CASRDDRSVNTEAFF. The CDR3 nucleotides are TGCGCCAGCAGGGATGACAGGAGTGTGAACACTGAAGCTTTCTTT.

The CDR3 here is CASSMGVASTDTQYF. The DNA for the CDR3 is TGTGCCAGTAGTATGGGGGTGGCTAGCACAGATACGCAGTATTTT. The chain links TRBV19 to TRBJ2-3; perhaps D is TRBD1 or TRBD2 (5 bases each). V was cut by 3 bases and J by 0 bases, with 10 bases left in between. The germline CDR1 and CDR2 sequences are LNHDA and SQIVND (reference sequence). This CDR3 comprises 15 residues.

This clone is deemed medium-sized (0.01 to 0.1%). The chain is built from TRBV4-1 and TRBJ1-3, with D uncertain. The V gene's germline CDR1 is MGHRA and CDR2 YSYEKL. Trimming removed 8 bases at V and 11 bases at J, with 19 bases between. The length of the CDR3 is 13 residues. The CDR3 sequence: CASGRLEYEAIYF. The CDR3 coding sequence is TGCGCCAGCGGCCGACTGGAGTATGAGGCCATATATTTT.

The rearrangement links TRBV28 to TRBJ2-7; D uncertain. Trimming shortened V by 4 bases and J by 5 bases, and 9 bases separated the two germline ends. This CDR3 is 12 amino acids long. Germline V gene sequence: CDR1 MDHEN, CDR2 SYDVKM. The CDR3 bases are TGTGCCAGCAGTTCTGGGATGGACGAGCAGTACTTC. Its translation: CASSSGMDEQYF.

In regard to this clone: A much larger clone differs from this one at a single base, so this may be a read error. The rearrangement uses TRBV6-6 and TRBJ1-2, with D hard to call. Germline-derived CDR1 and CDR2 are MNHNY and SVGAGI (reference sequence). The CDR3 totals 12 residues. V lost 4 bases and J lost 8, with 11 bases in between. The CDR3 region is CASSSLGRGYTF. The CDR3 region has the DNA TGTGCCAGCAGTTCACTGGGCCGGGGCTACACCTTC.

As DNA, the CDR3 is TGTGCCAGCAATAACCCCAGTGCAGGGGAGGCGGGTGAGCAGTTCTTC. It encodes CASNNPSAGEAGEQFF. The V and J genes are TRBV6-6 and TRBJ2-1; D assignment may be TRBD1 or TRBD2 (6 bases each). The germline CDR1 and CDR2 sequences are MNHNY and SVGAGI (reference sequence). CDR3 length: 16 amino acids. Trimming left V 7 bases short and J 9 bases short, with 25 bases between.

Of note for this clone: The same CDR3 is also encoded by other DNA sequences in this sample. The gene calls are TRBV7-8 and TRBJ2-7; no clear D. V dropped 5 bases and J dropped 0 bases, with 14 bases sitting between them. CDR3 length: 15 residues. CDR1 is SGHVS and CDR2 is FQNEAQ in the germline V gene. CDR3: CASSALSTASYEQYF. DNA for the CDR3: TGTGCCAGCAGCGCTTTATCGACGGCCTCCTACGAGCAGTACTTC.

Judged by abundance, this clone is large. The rearrangement joins TRBV4-2 to TRBJ2-4, with 8 bases fitting TRBD2. The CDR3 has 15 amino acids. Looked up from germline, CDR1 is LGHNA and CDR2 is YNFKEQ. V trimming: 2 bases; J trimming: 14 bases; junction bases outside the gene matches: 14. The CDR3 spells CASSQNRPGGALKYF. CDR3 sequence (DNA): TGTGCCAGCAGCCAAAATCGTCCGGGGGGGGCCCTTAAGTACTTC.

CDR3 in DNA: TGTGCCAGCAGTTTCCACGGGACTAGTGAGACCCAGTACTTC. This encodes CASSFHGTSETQYF. V usage is TRBV28 and J usage is TRBJ2-5; 8 nucleotides line up with TRBD2. There are 14 residues in the CDR3. CDR1 is MDHEN and CDR2 is SYDVKM in the germline V gene. V shed 3 bases, J shed 5 bases, and the junction held 5 bases outside the gene matches.

This sequence joins TRBV25-1 and TRBJ1-6; D gene ambiguous. V was cut by 2 bases and J by 7 bases, with 12 bases left in between. CDR1 is MGHDK and CDR2 is SYGVNS in the germline V gene. The length of the CDR3 is 15 residues. The CDR3 DNA is TGTGCCAGCAGTGAAGGCTCAGCACTCAATTCACCCCTCCACTTT. Amino acid sequence: CASSEGSALNSPLHF. Together with reference TRBV25-1 and TRBJ1-6, the CDR3 gives the full variable domain: EADIYQTPRYLVIGTGKKITLECSQTMGHDKMYWYQQDPGMELHLIHYSYGVNSTEKGDLSSESTVSRIRTEHFPLTLESARPSHTSQYLCASSEGSALNSPLHFGNGTRLTVT.

The rearrangement links TRBV19 to TRBJ1-2; maybe TRBD1 (5 bases). The V gene lost 6 bases and the J gene lost 3 bases, with 14 bases spanning the gap. The germline V gene has CDR1 LNHDA and CDR2 SQIVND (reference sequence). The CDR3 is 14 amino acids. CDR3: CASRGDGGDYGYTF. For the CDR3, the DNA is TGTGCCAGTAGGGGGGACGGGGGAGACTATGGCTACACCTTC.

The sample holds a few counts of this clone. The V and J genes are TRBV6-5 and TRBJ2-5; D gene uncertain. Germline V gene lookup returns CDR1 MNHEY and CDR2 SVGAGI. The CDR3 totals 16 residues. V was cut by 2 bases and J by 0 bases, with 13 bases left in between. CDR3 amino acids: CASSYAAWADQETQYF. CDR3 bases: TGTGCCAGCAGTTACGCTGCGTGGGCGGACCAAGAGACCCAGTACTTC.

This clone occurred a few times. The chain links TRBV5-6 to TRBJ1-5; 7 nucleotides align to TRBD1. The length of the CDR3 is 17 residues. Looked up from germline, CDR1 is SGHDT and CDR2 is YYEEEE. After removal of 4 bases from V and 0 bases from J, the junction contained 10 bases not matched to a gene. CDR3 sequence: CASSLLGQWYSNQPQHF. DNA of the CDR3: TGTGCCAGCAGCCTTCTGGGACAGTGGTATAGCAATCAGCCCCAGCATTTT.

This clone appeared a few times. The V and J genes are TRBV15 and TRBJ2-1, with D perhaps TRBD1 or TRBD2 (5 bases each). Germline V lookup: CDR1 LNHNV, CDR2 YYDKDF (reference sequence). There are 15 residues in the CDR3. V dropped 2 bases and J dropped 2 bases, with 10 bases sitting between them. The CDR3 protein is CATSRIRDPYNEQFF. CDR3 DNA sequence: TGTGCCACCAGCAGAATCCGGGACCCCTACAATGAGCAGTTCTTC.

In this sample, this clone turned up a few times. The chain uses TRBV6-6 and TRBJ1-5; no clear D. CDR3 size: 15 residues. Germline V gene data show CDR1 as MNHNY and CDR2 as SVGAGI (reference sequence). Trimming stripped 4 bases from V and 5 bases from J, with 15 bases between. CDR3 DNA sequence: TGTGCCAGCAGTTTTTTCGGAGGGAGGTATCAGCCCCAGCATTTT. Amino acid sequence: CASSFFGGRYQPQHF.

This clone was detected a few times. One end of the junction does not line up with germline, which may come from a read error. The rearrangement joins TRBV5-1 to TRBJ1-2; 8 bases match TRBD1. The CDR3 sequence is 14 residues long. The germline V gene encodes CDR1 SGHRS and CDR2 YFSETQ. CDR3 loop: CASSPDRVGYSYTF. CDR3 DNA: TGCGCCAGCAGCCCGGACAGGGTTGGCTATAGCTACACCTTC.

The chain joins TRBV4-1 to TRBJ2-7; TRBD2 matches at 7 bases. V lost 2 bases, J lost 5 bases, and 6 bases stayed unmatched. Germline lookup yields CDR1 MGHRA and CDR2 YSYEKL. The CDR3 totals 14 residues. The CDR3 DNA follows: TGCGCCAGCAGCCAATTCGGGACTACGGACGAGCAGTACTTC. Translation gives CASSQFGTTDEQYF.

The gene calls are TRBV9 and TRBJ2-7, with 7 bases matching TRBD1. The V and J ends lost 3 bases and 5 bases, in that order; junction bases with no gene match: 5. Per the germline V gene, CDR1 is SGDLS and CDR2 is YYNGEE. CDR3 length: 13 amino acids. The CDR3, as DNA: TGTGCCAGCAGCGCCACAGGGGTACACGAGCAGTACTTC. This gives the protein CASSATGVHEQYF.

This clone was found a few times. This CDR3 is also generated by other DNA sequences in the sample. The chain combines TRBV7-8 with TRBJ1-2; 9 nucleotides line up with TRBD1. Losses at the gene ends were 3 bases for V and 7 bases for J; bases not matched to a gene: 6. The CDR3 length is 14 residues. CDR1 and CDR2 (germline): SGHVS, FQNEAQ. This CDR3 is CASSLGQGSSGYTF. In DNA, the CDR3 is TGTGCCAGCAGCTTGGGACAGGGTTCGTCTGGCTACACCTTC.

The table lists this clone with a few counts. The chain recombines TRBV2 with TRBJ1-6, with 9 bases matching TRBD1. J was trimmed by 8 bases and V by 3 bases; bases with no gene match: 8. Germline V gives CDR1 SNHLY, CDR2 FYNNEI. The CDR3 loop spans 16 amino acids. The CDR3 DNA sequence: TGTGCCAGCAGTGAGTTTCGACAGGGGGTTTATTCACCCCTCCACTTT. It encodes CASSEFRQGVYSPLHF.

This clone was seen only a few times. V usage is TRBV5-1 and J usage is TRBJ1-4; D gene unclear. The CDR3 has 11 residues. The ends were cut back, 7 bases at V and 7 bases at J, with 8 bases in the middle. Looked up from germline, CDR1 is SGHRS and CDR2 is YFSETQ. The CDR3 loop reads CASRGPEKLFF. The CDR3 DNA follows: TGCGCCAGCCGAGGGCCTGAAAAACTGTTTTTT.

The CDR3: CSASTDQPQHF. The CDR3 coding sequence is TGCAGTGCTAGCACGGATCAGCCCCAGCATTTT. The chain combines TRBV20-1 with TRBJ1-5; D remains ambiguous. The germline V gene encodes CDR1 DFQATT and CDR2 SNEGSKA (reference sequence). The length of the CDR3 is 11 residues. V lost 3 bases, J lost 5 bases, and 5 bases lay in between.

This clone was counted only a few times. The chain carries TRBV6-5 and TRBJ1-3; D unclear. Germline CDR1 reads MNHEY; CDR2 reads SVGAGI. This CDR3 is built from 14 residues. Trimming shortened V by 0 bases and J by 5 bases, and 8 bases separated the two germline ends. CDR3 sequence (DNA): TGTGCCAGCAGTTACTCTCTCTTTCGAAACACCATATATTTT. It translates to CASSYSLFRNTIYF.

The V and J genes are TRBV25-1 and TRBJ2-5, with D hard to call. Trimming took off 6 bases at V and 5 bases at J, with 4 bases between the two ends. Germline CDR1 MGHDK, CDR2 SYGVNS. CDR3 length: 10 amino acids. The CDR3 DNA sequence: TGTGCCAGCAGGGAGGAGACCCAGTACTTC. It codes for CASREETQYF.

This sequence joins TRBV30 and TRBJ1-1, with D uncertain. There are 10 residues in the CDR3. The germline CDR1 and CDR2 sequences are GTSNPN and SVGIG (reference sequence). The V and J ends lost 2 bases and 8 bases respectively, with 6 bases between them. In nucleotides, the CDR3 is TGTGCCTGGAGTACCGCAGAAGCTTTCTTT. It yields the protein CAWSTAEAFF.